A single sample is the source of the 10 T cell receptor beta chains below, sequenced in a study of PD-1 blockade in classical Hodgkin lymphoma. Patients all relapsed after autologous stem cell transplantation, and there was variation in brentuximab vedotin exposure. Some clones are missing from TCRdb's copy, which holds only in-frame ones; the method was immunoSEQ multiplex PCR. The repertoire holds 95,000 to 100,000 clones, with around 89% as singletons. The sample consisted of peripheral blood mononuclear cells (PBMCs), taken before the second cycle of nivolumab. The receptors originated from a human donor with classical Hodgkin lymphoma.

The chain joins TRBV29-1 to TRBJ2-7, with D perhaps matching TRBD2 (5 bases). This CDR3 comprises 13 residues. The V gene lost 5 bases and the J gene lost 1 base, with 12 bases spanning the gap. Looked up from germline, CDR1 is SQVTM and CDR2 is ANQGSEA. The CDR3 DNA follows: TGCAGCGTTTTGGCGGGCGATTCCTACGAGCAGTACTTC. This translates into CSVLAGDSYEQYF.

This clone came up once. The CDR3 bases are TGTGCCAGCAGCTTAGTGCGGTTCCGACCGCCTTACCAAGAGACCCAGTACTTC. As protein: CASSLVRFRPPYQETQYF. This chain links TRBV7-9 with TRBJ2-5; D is uncertain. The CDR3 consists of 18 residues. Germline V gives CDR1 SEHNR, CDR2 FQNEAQ (reference sequence). The ends were cut back, 1 base at V and 0 bases at J, with 18 bases in the middle.

The CDR3 is CASSLTRSTDTQYF. The CDR3, as DNA: TGTGCCAGCAGCTTAACCCGGAGCACAGATACGCAGTATTTT. The chain is built from TRBV11-3 and TRBJ2-3; D gene unclear. The V gene's germline CDR1 is SGHNT and CDR2 YENEEA. This CDR3 has 14 amino acids. The V gene lost 2 bases and the J gene lost 0 bases, with 6 bases spanning the gap. Together with reference TRBV11-3 and TRBJ2-3, the CDR3 gives the full variable domain: EAGVVQSPRYKIIEKKQPVAFWCNPISGHNTLYWYLQNLGQGPELLIRYENEEAVDDSQLPKDRFSAERLKGVDSTLKIQPAELGDSAVYLCASSLTRSTDTQYFGPGTRLTVL.

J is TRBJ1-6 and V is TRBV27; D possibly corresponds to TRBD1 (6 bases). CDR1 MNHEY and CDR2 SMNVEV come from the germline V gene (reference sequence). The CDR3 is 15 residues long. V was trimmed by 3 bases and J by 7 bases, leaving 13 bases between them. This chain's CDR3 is CASSFGTRGNSPLHF. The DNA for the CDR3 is TGTGCCAGCAGTTTCGGGACAAGAGGCAATTCACCCCTCCACTTT.

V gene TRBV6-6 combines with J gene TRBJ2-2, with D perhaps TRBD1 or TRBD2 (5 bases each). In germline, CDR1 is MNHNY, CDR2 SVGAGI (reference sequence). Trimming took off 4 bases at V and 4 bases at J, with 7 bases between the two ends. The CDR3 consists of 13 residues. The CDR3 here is CASSWDPTGELFF. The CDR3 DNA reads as TGTGCCAGCAGTTGGGACCCCACCGGGGAGCTGTTTTTT.

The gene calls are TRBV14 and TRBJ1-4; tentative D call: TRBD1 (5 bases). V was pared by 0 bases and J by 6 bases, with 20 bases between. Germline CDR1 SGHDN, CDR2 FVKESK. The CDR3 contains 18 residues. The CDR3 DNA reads TGTGCCAGCAGCCAAGATTCATCTTCGAGGGACGTACATGAAAAACTGTTTTTT. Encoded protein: CASSQDSSSRDVHEKLFF.

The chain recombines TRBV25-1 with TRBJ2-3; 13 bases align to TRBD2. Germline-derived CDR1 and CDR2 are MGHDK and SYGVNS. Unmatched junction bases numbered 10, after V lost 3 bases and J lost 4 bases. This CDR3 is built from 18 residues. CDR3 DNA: TGTGCCAGCAGTGACCTTGCCGGGACTAGCGGGGATGCAGATACGCAGTATTTT. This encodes CASSDLAGTSGDADTQYF.

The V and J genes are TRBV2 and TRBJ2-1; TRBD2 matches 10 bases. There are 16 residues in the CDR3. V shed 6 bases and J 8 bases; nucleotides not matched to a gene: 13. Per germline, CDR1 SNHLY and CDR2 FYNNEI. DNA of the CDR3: TGTGCCAGCAGAATGACAATAGCGGGGGGAGTATATGAGCAGTTCTTC. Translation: CASRMTIAGGVYEQFF. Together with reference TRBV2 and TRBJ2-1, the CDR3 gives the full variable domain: EPEVTQTPSHQVTQMGQEVILRCVPISNHLYFYWYRQILGQKVEFLVSFYNNEISEKSEIFDDQFSVERPDGSNFTLKIRSTKLEDSAMYFCASRMTIAGGVYEQFFGPGTRLTVL.

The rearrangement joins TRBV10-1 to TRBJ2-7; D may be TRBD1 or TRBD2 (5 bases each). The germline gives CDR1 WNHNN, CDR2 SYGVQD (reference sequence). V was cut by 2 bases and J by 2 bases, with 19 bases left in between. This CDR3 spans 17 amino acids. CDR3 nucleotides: TGCGCCAGCAGTGAGGGTCTCGCCGGGACGGGCCCCTACGAGCAGTACTTC. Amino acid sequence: CASSEGLAGTGPYEQYF.

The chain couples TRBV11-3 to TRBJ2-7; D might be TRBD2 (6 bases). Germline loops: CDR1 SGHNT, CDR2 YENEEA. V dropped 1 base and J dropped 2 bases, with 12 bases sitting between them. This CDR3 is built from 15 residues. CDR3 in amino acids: CASSLGGGKTYEQYF. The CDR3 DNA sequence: TGTGCCAGCAGCTTAGGAGGAGGGAAGACCTACGAGCAGTACTTC.